These T cell receptor beta chains were read from a single sample in a study of T cell repertoires in cytomegalovirus infection. TCRdb re-called the reads through MiXCR, storing one row per CDR3 protein. In the table there are 680,000 or so distinct CDR3 sequences, less than 40% of which are singletons. Specimen: PBMCs. The receptors come from a human donor in good health (CMV status not recorded). Some clones in this sample may be carry-over from other donors' samples. The CDR3 runs from the conserved cysteine through the conserved F or W. Each record gives: clone size, V gene, D gene, J gene, CDR3 protein, CDR3 DNA. A D gene is named only where the DNA matches it firmly. Some rows mark clone size as missing; the rest say once, few, many or name a class of expanded clone.

few,TRBV9,TRBD2,TRBJ2-3,CASSVALAGGLDTQYF,TGTGCCAGCAGCGTAGCCCTCGCGGGGGGGTTAGATACGCAGTATTTT
few,TRBV10-3,.,TRBJ1-2,CATSETYGYTF,TGTGCCACCTCGGAAACCTATGGCTACACCTTC
.,TRBV12-3/TRBV12-4,.,TRBJ1-1,CASKVWGNTEAFF,TGTGCCAGCAAGGTTTGGGGGAACACTGAAGCTTTCTTT
many,TRBV6-1,TRBD2,TRBJ2-7,CASTPPLAAGVYSYEQYF,TGTGCCAGCACCCCCCCTCTTGCGGCGGGAGTATATTCCTACGAGCAGTACTTC
few,TRBV7-8,TRBD2,TRBJ2-7,CASTSSRVGGSEQYF,TGTGCCAGCACCTCCTCCCGGGTCGGGGGGTCCGAGCAGTACTTC
.,TRBV19,.,TRBJ1-1,CASSPTTHLNTEAFF,TGTGCCAGTAGTCCCACGACCCATTTAAACACTGAAGCTTTCTTT
.,TRBV27,.,TRBJ2-7,CASRILGGRSYEQYF,TGTGCCAGCAGGATTCTCGGGGGGCGGTCCTACGAGCAGTACTTC
.,TRBV19,.,TRBJ2-5,CASKKEGETQYF,TGTGCCAGTAAGAAGGAAGGAGAGACCCAGTACTTC
.,TRBV20-1,TRBD2,TRBJ2-2,CSASGLAGGDGELFF,TGCAGTGCTAGCGGACTAGCGGGAGGCGACGGGGAGCTGTTTTTT
.,TRBV3-1,.,TRBJ2-1,CASSQINEQFF,TGTGCCAGCAGCCAAATAAATGAGCAGTTCTTC
.,TRBV10-2,.,TRBJ2-5,CASGASDQETQYF,TGCGCCAGCGGGGCTAGCGACCAAGAGACCCAGTACTTC
once,TRBV24-1,TRBD1,TRBJ2-3,CATSDRPGQGRTDTQYF,TGTGCCACCAGTGATCGACCGGGACAGGGTCGCACAGATACGCAGTATTTT
few,TRBV7-6,.,TRBJ2-7,CASSVRPGSQGEQYF,TGTGCCAGCAGCGTCAGGCCGGGTTCCCAGGGGGAGCAGTACTTC
.,TRBV4-2,.,TRBJ2-2,CASSQGLGGELFF,TGTGCCAGCAGCCAGGGGCTTGGCGGGGAGCTGTTTTTT
few,TRBV24-1,.,TRBJ2-3,CATSVGASTDTQYF,TGTGCCACCAGTGTAGGGGCCTCCACAGATACGCAGTATTTT
few,TRBV7-2,.,TRBJ2-7,CASSLARTGEQYF,TGTGCCAGCAGCTTAGCGAGGACCGGCGAGCAGTACTTC
.,TRBV28,.,TRBJ2-5,CASSVTGVQETQYF,TGTGCCAGCAGTGTGACCGGAGTCCAAGAGACCCAGTACTTC
many,TRBV6-2/TRBV6-3,.,TRBJ2-1,CASSYGANYNEQFF,TGTGCCAGCAGTTACGGGGCAAACTACAATGAGCAGTTCTTC
.,TRBV12-3/TRBV12-4,TRBD1,TRBJ2-1,CASTPDRGSYNEQFF,TGTGCCAGCACCCCTGACAGGGGCTCCTACAATGAGCAGTTCTTC
.,TRBV11-2,.,TRBJ1-6,CASSPYTGPYSPLHF,TGTGCCAGCAGCCCCTACACCGGACCGTATTCACCCCTCCACTTT
.,TRBV5-1,.,TRBJ2-7,CASSFDSTSYEQYF,TGCGCCAGCAGCTTTGACAGCACCTCCTACGAGCAGTACTTC
.,TRBV19,TRBD2,TRBJ2-4,CASSIKGGAKNIQYF,TGTGCCAGTAGTATAAAGGGAGGGGCCAAAAACATTCAGTACTTC
.,TRBV11-3,TRBD1,TRBJ2-7,CASSTGTVRGEQYF,TGTGCCAGCAGCACCGGGACAGTCCGTGGCGAGCAGTACTTC
.,TRBV27,.,TRBJ2-7,CASSLSGGQGNYEQYF,TGTGCCAGCAGTTTATCGGGCGGCCAGGGGAACTACGAGCAGTACTTC
.,TRBV7-3,.,TRBJ1-6,CASSLLGTGNGSPLHF,TGTGCCAGCAGCTTATTGGGTACCGGTAATGGTTCACCCCTCCACTTT
.,TRBV5-6,.,TRBJ2-3,CASSLRVGLAPTDTQYF,TGTGCCAGCAGCTTGAGGGTTGGGCTAGCGCCCACAGATACGCAGTATTTT
.,TRBV7-9,.,TRBJ1-3,CASGSGFGNTIYF,TGTGCCAGCGGGTCGGGGTTCGGAAACACCATATATTTT
.,TRBV7-9,TRBD1,TRBJ2-6,CASSPAGQGARGANVLTF,TGTGCCAGCAGCCCGGCGGGACAGGGGGCGCGTGGGGCCAACGTCCTGACTTTC
many,TRBV11-1,TRBD2,TRBJ2-1,CASSPRGVTSGTGEQFF,TGTGCCAGCAGCCCCCGAGGAGTGACTAGCGGGACCGGTGAGCAGTTCTTC
.,TRBV28,.,TRBJ2-6,CASSFGGQMSSGANVLTF,TGTGCCAGCAGTTTTGGTGGGCAGATGAGCTCTGGGGCCAACGTCCTGACTTTC
.,TRBV5-5,TRBD1,TRBJ2-3,CASSSGTGARNTQYF,TGTGCCAGCAGCTCAGGGACAGGGGCACGGAATACGCAGTATTTT
.,TRBV2,.,TRBJ1-5,CATSISLGDQPQHF,TGTGCCACCTCCATCTCCCTCGGGGATCAGCCCCAGCATTTT
.,TRBV20-1,.,TRBJ1-4,CSASRSFGTNEKLFF,TGCAGTGCTAGTAGATCCTTCGGGACTAATGAAAAACTGTTTTTT
few,TRBV20-1,.,TRBJ2-5,CSAETMAGETQYF,TGCAGTGCTGAGACAATGGCGGGCGAGACCCAGTACTTC
many,TRBV7-8,.,TRBJ2-7,CASSFPRAPKLGHYEQYF,TGTGCCAGCAGCTTCCCCCGAGCCCCAAAACTCGGCCACTACGAGCAGTACTTC
.,TRBV5-4,TRBD1,TRBJ1-2,CVSSLLGQGDYGYTF,TGTGTCAGCAGCTTGCTCGGACAGGGAGACTATGGCTACACCTTC
.,TRBV6-2/TRBV6-3,.,TRBJ1-1,CSSSYGSLNTEAFF,TGTTCCAGCAGTTACGGCAGCTTGAACACTGAAGCTTTCTTT
.,TRBV7-4,.,TRBJ2-7,CASSSSGFLDEQYF,TGTGCCAGCAGCTCCTCGGGCTTCCTAGACGAGCAGTACTTC
.,TRBV28,.,TRBJ2-4,CASSEPGLDKNIQYF,TGTGCCAGCAGCGAACCGGGACTTGACAAAAACATTCAGTACTTC
few,TRBV7-2,.,TRBJ2-3,CASSLSLGWSTDTQYF,TGTGCCAGCAGCCTTAGCCTGGGCTGGAGCACAGATACGCAGTATTTT
.,TRBV2,.,TRBJ2-3,CASGGRITSTDTQYF,TGTGCCAGCGGGGGTAGGATAACTAGCACAGATACGCAGTATTTT
.,TRBV20-1,TRBD1,TRBJ1-2,CSARDGTGGDYGYTF,TGCAGTGCTAGAGATGGGACAGGGGGCGACTATGGCTACACCTTC
.,TRBV7-8,.,TRBJ1-4,CASSPQGQATNEKLFF,TGTGCCAGCAGCCCGCAGGGGCAGGCGACTAATGAAAAACTGTTTTTT
few,TRBV12-3/TRBV12-4,.,TRBJ2-7,CASSAQTAYEQYF,TGTGCCAGCAGTGCCCAGACAGCCTACGAGCAGTACTTC
.,TRBV28,.,TRBJ2-7,CASSLGPTLEQYF,TGTGCCAGCAGTTTAGGCCCCACCTTGGAGCAGTACTTC
.,TRBV6-4,.,TRBJ1-1,CASSDSGDMNTEAFF,TGTGCCAGCAGTGACTCCGGGGATATGAACACTGAAGCTTTCTTT
.,TRBV27,.,TRBJ1-2,CASSFSYGEKSYGYTF,TGTGCCAGCAGTTTTTCGTACGGGGAAAAATCCTATGGCTACACCTTC
.,TRBV5-1,.,TRBJ2-1,CASSFQVIDEQFF,TGCGCCAGCAGCTTTCAGGTTATCGATGAGCAGTTCTTC
.,TRBV7-2,.,TRBJ1-2,CASSLAWQGRGYTF,TGTGCCAGCAGCTTAGCGTGGCAGGGACGTGGCTACACCTTC
.,TRBV7-8,TRBD1,TRBJ2-6,CASTAGGSWANVLNF,TGTGCCAGCACCGCAGGGGGCTCTTGGGCCAACGTCCTGAATTTC
.,TRBV14,.,TRBJ2-7,CASSQLSLGSVEQYF,TGTGCCAGCAGCCAGTTATCTTTGGGCTCCGTCGAGCAGTACTTC
.,TRBV2,.,TRBJ1-5,CASMRLAGDSNQPQHF,TGTGCCAGCATGCGGTTAGCAGGGGATAGCAATCAGCCCCAGCATTTT
once,TRBV5-6,TRBD1,TRBJ2-7,CASSSDGQGAGEQYF,TGTGCCAGCAGCTCCGATGGACAGGGGGCGGGAGAGCAGTACTTC